This T cell receptor (beta chain) was obtained from a study of immune evolution from preneoplasia to lung adenocarcinoma. Study-level findings and limits: From normal lung to invasive adenocarcinoma, top clone frequencies appeared to decrease. Clonality was highest in normal lung, lower in later-stage lesions apparently.

This clone was detected only once. Its cognate antigen is unknown. TCRdb's copy holds only in-frame clones and misses some; the assay was immunoSEQ multiplex PCR. The data contain some 8,300 clones, just under 85% of them seen just once; the ten biggest clones take up about 2.4%. Premalignant or tumor cells were enriched by macro-dissection after pathologic assessment. V was pared by 4 bases and J by 5 bases, with 12 bases between. The CDR3 sequence is 13 residues long. Per germline, CDR1 SGHDT and CDR2 YYEEEE. This receptor was taken from a person over 45 with lung adenocarcinoma. What was sequenced was FFPE invasive lung adenocarcinoma tissue. The chain has TRBV5-6 and TRBJ1-1; D is uncertain. The DNA for the CDR3 is TGTGCCAGCAGCGTGGGAAGTGGGACTGAAGCTTTCTTT. Encoded protein: CASSVGSGTEAFF. The full variable domain, its missing parts supplied by reference TRBV5-6 and TRBJ1-1, is DAGVTQSPTHLIKTRGQQVTLRCSPKSGHDTVSWYQQALGQGPQFIFQYYEEEERQRGNFPDRFSGHQFPNYSSELNVNALLLGDSALYLCASSVGSGTEAFFGQGTRLTVV.